This TCR beta chain was recovered during a study of Ad26.COV2.S vaccination and SARS-CoV-2 variants. Looking at the study overall: In the study, Ad26.COV2.S was injected intramuscularly once, or twice 56 days apart.

Study results and limitations: The study found higher spike-specific TCR breadth in vaccine than placebo recipients. Reports say spike-specific CD8+ and CD4+ T cell responses covered substantial breadth after vaccination.

Libraries were prepared by immunoSEQ multiplex PCR; TCRdb keeps only in-frame clonotypes and omits some of them. The table records hundreds of thousands of clones, 83% of them present only once. With regard to this clone: Its antigen remains unknown.

As to treatment: approximately 18 received Ad26.COV2.S at low or high dose, single or two shots; about 5 received placebo; per-sample allocation not given. The samples date from day 63 after the first vaccine or placebo injection. It was Wuhan-strain SARS-CoV-2 spike that the Ad26 vaccine vector expressed. The sequence was collected from a person between 18 and 65 years old who received the Ad26.COV2.S COVID-19 vaccine or a placebo. Sequences were derived from peripheral blood, sampled in a trial of Ad26.COV2.S vaccine versus placebo.

CDR3 DNA: TGTGCCAGCAGTGAACTCGTTCGGGGGGCTAAAAATTCACCCCTCCACTTT. Translated, it gives CASSELVRGAKNSPLHF. V gene TRBV6-1 combines with J gene TRBJ1-6; D possibly corresponds to TRBD1 (6 bases). Germline lookup yields CDR1 MNHNS and CDR2 SASEGT. Trimming shortened V by 2 bases and J by 7 bases, and 18 bases separated the two germline ends. The CDR3 is made up of 17 amino acids.